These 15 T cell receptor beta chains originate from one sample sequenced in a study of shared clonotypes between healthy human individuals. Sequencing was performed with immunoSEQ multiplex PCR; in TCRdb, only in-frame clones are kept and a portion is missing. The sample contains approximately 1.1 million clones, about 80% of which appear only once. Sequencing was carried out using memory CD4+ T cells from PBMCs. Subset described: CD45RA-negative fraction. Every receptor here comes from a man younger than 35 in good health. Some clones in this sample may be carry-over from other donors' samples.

The CDR3 sequence: CASSLDSFDGELFF. The CDR3 DNA reads TGTGCCAGCAGCTTAGACTCATTTGACGGGGAGCTGTTTTTT. This chain uses TRBV7-2 with TRBJ2-2; no reliable D call. Trimming left V 1 base short and J 7 bases short, with 10 bases between. CDR3 length: 14 amino acids. Germline V gene sequence: CDR1 SGHTA, CDR2 FQGNSA.

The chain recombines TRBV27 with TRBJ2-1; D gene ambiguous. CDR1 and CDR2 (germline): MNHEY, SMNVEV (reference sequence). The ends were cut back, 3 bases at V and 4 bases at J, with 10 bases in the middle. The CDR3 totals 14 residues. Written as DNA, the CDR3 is TGTGCCAGCAGTTTCGATGCGAGGTACAATGAGCAGTTCTTC. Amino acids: CASSFDARYNEQFF.

The CDR3 bases are TGTGCCAGCGCCGGGACAGGGGGCGGGAATACGCAGTATTTT. Translating gives CASAGTGGGNTQYF. The chain is built from TRBV2 and TRBJ2-3; 12 nucleotides line up with TRBD1. There are 14 residues in the CDR3. Trimming at V came to 8 bases and at J to 7 bases, leaving 7 bases not matched to a gene. The germline V gene has CDR1 SNHLY and CDR2 FYNNEI.

Here the CDR3 DNA reads TGTGCCAGCAACAAACAGGGGGCTGGCTACACCTTC. This gives the protein CASNKQGAGYTF. The rearrangement uses TRBV2 and TRBJ1-2; 9 nucleotides align to TRBD1. Germline V lookup: CDR1 SNHLY, CDR2 FYNNEI. V trimming: 7 bases; J trimming: 7 bases; junction bases outside the gene matches: 4. This CDR3 spans 12 amino acids.

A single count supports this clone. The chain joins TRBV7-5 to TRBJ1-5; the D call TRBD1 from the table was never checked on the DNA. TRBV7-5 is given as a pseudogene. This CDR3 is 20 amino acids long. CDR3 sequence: CVRSEFVRGRGVSGNQPQHF. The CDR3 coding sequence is TGTGTCAGAAGCGAGTTTGTAAGGGGGCGCGGAGTTTCGGGCAATCAGCCCCAGCATTTT.

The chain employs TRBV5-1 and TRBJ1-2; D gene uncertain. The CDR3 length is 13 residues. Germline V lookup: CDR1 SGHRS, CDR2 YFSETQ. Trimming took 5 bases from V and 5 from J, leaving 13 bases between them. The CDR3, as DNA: TGCGCCAGCAGACCCGAGTCGGGATATGGCTACACCTTC. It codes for CASRPESGYGYTF.

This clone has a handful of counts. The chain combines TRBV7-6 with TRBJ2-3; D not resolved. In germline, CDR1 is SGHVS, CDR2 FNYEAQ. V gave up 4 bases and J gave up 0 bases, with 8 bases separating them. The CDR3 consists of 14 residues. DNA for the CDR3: TGTGCCAGCAGCTCCCTGGCTAGCACAGATACGCAGTATTTT. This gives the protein CASSSLASTDTQYF.

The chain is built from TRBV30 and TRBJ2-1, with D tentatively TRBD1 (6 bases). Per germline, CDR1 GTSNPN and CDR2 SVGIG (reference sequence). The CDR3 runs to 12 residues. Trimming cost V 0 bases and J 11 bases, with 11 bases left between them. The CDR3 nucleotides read TGTGCCTGGAGTGTTGCCGGGACACAGCAGTTCTTC. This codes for CAWSVAGTQQFF.

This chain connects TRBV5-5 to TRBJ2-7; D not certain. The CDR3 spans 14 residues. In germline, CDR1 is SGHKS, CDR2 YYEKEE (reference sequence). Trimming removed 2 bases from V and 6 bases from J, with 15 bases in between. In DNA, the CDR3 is TGTGCCAGCAGCTTAAATTATATAGTCCTCGAGCAGTACTTC. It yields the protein CASSLNYIVLEQYF.

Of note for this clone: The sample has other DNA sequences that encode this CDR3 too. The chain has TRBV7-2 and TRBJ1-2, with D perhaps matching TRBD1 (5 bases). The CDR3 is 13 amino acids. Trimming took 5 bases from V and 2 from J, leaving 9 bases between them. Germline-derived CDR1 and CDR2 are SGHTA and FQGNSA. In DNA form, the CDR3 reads TGTGCCAGCAGCCCAGGGCGGAACTATGGCTACACCTTC. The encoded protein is CASSPGRNYGYTF.

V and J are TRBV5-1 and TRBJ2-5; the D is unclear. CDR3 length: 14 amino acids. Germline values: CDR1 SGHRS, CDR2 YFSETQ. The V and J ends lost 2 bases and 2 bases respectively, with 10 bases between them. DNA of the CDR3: TGCGCCAGCAGCTTTGGGGTAGGACAAGAGACCCAGTACTTC. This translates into CASSFGVGQETQYF.

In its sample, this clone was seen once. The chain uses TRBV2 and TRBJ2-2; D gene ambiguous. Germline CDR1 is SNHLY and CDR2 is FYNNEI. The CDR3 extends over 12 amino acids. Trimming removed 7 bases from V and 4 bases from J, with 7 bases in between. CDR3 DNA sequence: TGTGCCAGCAAGGAGTTCACCGGGGAGCTGTTTTTT. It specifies CASKEFTGELFF. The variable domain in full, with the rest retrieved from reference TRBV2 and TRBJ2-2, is EPEVTQTPSHQVTQMGQEVILRCVPISNHLYFYWYRQILGQKVEFLVSFYNNEISEKSEIFDDQFSVERPDGSNFTLKIRSTKLEDSAMYFCASKEFTGELFFGEGSRLTVL.

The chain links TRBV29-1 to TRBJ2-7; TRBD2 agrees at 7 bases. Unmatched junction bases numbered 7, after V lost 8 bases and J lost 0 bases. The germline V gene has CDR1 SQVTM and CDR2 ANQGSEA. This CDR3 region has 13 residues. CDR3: CSISSGSSYEQYF. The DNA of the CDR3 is TGCAGCATCTCTAGCGGATCCTCCTACGAGCAGTACTTC.

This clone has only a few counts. This CDR3 is CASGTHAGVTEAFF. The CDR3 DNA is TGTGCCAGCGGGACCCACGCAGGGGTCACTGAAGCTTTCTTT. The V and J genes are TRBV2 and TRBJ1-1, with TRBD1 as a possible D gene (6 bases). CDR3 length: 14 residues. From germline, CDR1 is SNHLY and CDR2 FYNNEI. With 8 bases removed from V and 4 bases from J, the gap between germline ends came to 17 bases.

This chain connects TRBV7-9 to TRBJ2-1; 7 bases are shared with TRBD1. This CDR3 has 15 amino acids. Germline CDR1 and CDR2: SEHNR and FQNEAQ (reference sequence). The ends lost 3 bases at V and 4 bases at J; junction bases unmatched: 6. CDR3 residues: CASSLAARGYNEQFF. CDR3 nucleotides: TGTGCCAGCAGCTTGGCGGCCAGGGGGTACAATGAGCAGTTCTTC.